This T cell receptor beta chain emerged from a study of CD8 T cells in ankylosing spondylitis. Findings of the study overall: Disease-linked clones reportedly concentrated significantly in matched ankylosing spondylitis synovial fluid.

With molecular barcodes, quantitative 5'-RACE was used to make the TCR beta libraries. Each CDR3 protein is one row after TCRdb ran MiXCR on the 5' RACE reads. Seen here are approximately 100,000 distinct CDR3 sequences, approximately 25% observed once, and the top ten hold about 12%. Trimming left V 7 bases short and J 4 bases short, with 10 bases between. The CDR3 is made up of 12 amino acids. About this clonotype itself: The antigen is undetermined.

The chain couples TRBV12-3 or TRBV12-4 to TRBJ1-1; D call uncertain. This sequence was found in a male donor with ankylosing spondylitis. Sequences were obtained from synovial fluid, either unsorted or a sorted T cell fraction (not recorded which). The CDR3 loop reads CASTLDLTEAFF. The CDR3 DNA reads TGTGCCAGCACTCTGGATCTCACTGAAGCTTTCTTT.